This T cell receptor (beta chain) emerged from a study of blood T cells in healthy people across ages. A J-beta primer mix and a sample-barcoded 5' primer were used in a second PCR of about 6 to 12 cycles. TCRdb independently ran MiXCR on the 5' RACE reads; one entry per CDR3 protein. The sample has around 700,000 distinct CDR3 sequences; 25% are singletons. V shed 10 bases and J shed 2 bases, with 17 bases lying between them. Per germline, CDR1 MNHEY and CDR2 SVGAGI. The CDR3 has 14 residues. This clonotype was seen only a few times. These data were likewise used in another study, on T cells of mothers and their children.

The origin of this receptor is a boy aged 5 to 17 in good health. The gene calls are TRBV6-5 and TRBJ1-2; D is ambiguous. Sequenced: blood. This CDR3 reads CATLTLGLNYGYTF. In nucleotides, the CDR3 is TGTGCCACTTTAACCCTAGGCCTCAACTATGGCTACACCTTC.